The 19 T cell receptor beta chains below were found in one sample sequenced in a study of neoadjuvant nivolumab and ipilimumab in lung cancer. Profiled with immunoSEQ multiplex PCR; TCRdb holds only in-frame clones, not every one. Here the sample spans 25,000 to 35,000 clones, 90% being singletons. Sequencing was performed on peripheral blood, taken after neoadjuvant nivolumab, alone or with ipilimumab, at or shortly before surgery. The receptors were gathered from an adult with non-small cell lung cancer.

This chain connects TRBV6-1 to TRBJ2-1; D might be TRBD2 (7 bases). Trimming removed 4 bases from V and 4 bases from J, with 20 bases in between. Looked up from germline, CDR1 is MNHNS and CDR2 is SASEGT. CDR3 size: 17 residues. The DNA of the CDR3 is TGTGCCAGCAGTGGGACAGACCGGACTAGACGATACAATGAGCAGTTCTTC. Residues: CASSGTDRTRRYNEQFF.

There are a few counts of this clone. The V and J genes are TRBV7-7 and TRBJ2-2; the match to TRBD1 covers 12 bases. The CDR3 is 16 residues long. Germline V lookup: CDR1 SSHAT, CDR2 FNYEAQ (reference sequence). With 1 base clipped from V and 6 bases from J, the junction kept 3 bases outside the gene matches. CDR3: CASSLGDRGPAGELFF. The DNA for the CDR3 is TGTGCCAGCAGCTTAGGGGACAGGGGGCCCGCCGGGGAGCTGTTTTTT.

The gene calls are TRBV4-1 and TRBJ2-3, with 12 nucleotides matching TRBD2. The CDR3 is made up of 18 amino acids. V gave up 0 bases and J gave up 3 bases; unmatched junction bases: 7. CDR1 and CDR2 (germline): MGHRA, YSYEKL. CDR3 DNA: TGCGCCAGCAGCCAAGATCTAGCGGGGGGGGCGAGGACAGATACGCAGTATTTT. Translation gives CASSQDLAGGARTDTQYF.

The chain has TRBV18 and TRBJ2-1; D is undetermined. Germline V gives CDR1 KGHSH, CDR2 LQKENI. There are 14 residues in the CDR3. Trimming removed 5 bases at V and 2 bases at J, with 10 bases between. The chain's CDR3 is CASSSGSTYNEQFF. The CDR3 bases are TGTGCCAGCTCATCAGGCAGCACCTACAATGAGCAGTTCTTC.

The chain carries TRBV9 and TRBJ1-6; D uncertain. Germline V CDR1 and CDR2: SGDLS, YYNGEE. CDR3 length equals 16 residues. The V end was cut by 3 bases, the J end by 9 bases, with 19 bases between. The CDR3 DNA follows: TGTGCCAGCAGCGCTCACGGGGTGGGCATGGGTTCACCCCTCCACTTT. This codes for CASSAHGVGMGSPLHF.

This chain uses TRBV18 with TRBJ1-1; D not certain. Per germline, CDR1 KGHSH and CDR2 LQKENI. CDR3 length: 14 amino acids. Deletions cut 5 bases from V and 1 base from J, with 11 bases between. CDR3 nucleotide sequence: TGTGCCAGCTCATCCACCGACGGGAACACTGAAGCTTTCTTT. Translated: CASSSTDGNTEAFF.

This clone occurred once. This chain links TRBV13 with TRBJ2-5; no definite D call. The CDR3 extends over 16 amino acids. Trimming took off 4 bases at V and 5 bases at J, with 20 bases between the two ends. CDR1 PRHDT and CDR2 FYEKMQ come from the germline V gene (reference sequence). CDR3 amino acids: CASSWLPSMSGETQYF. For the CDR3, the DNA is TGTGCCAGCAGCTGGCTCCCGTCGATGTCGGGCGAGACCCAGTACTTC.

The chain links TRBV4-2 to TRBJ1-1; D is possibly TRBD1 (5 bases). V dropped 5 bases and J dropped 1 base, with 14 bases sitting between them. The germline gives CDR1 LGHNA, CDR2 YNFKEQ. The CDR3 has 15 amino acids. DNA of the CDR3: TGTGCCAGCAGCGCCCGGGACGGCTCGAACACTGAAGCTTTCTTT. Translated, it gives CASSARDGSNTEAFF.

The chain employs TRBV6-6 and TRBJ2-2, with 10 bases lining up with TRBD1. Germline V gene data show CDR1 as MNHNY and CDR2 as SVGAGI (reference sequence). The CDR3 spans 16 residues. V lost 5 bases, J lost 4 bases, and 7 bases stayed unmatched. The CDR3 reads CASSPLTGGITGELFF. The CDR3 nucleotides are TGTGCCAGCAGTCCATTGACAGGGGGCATCACCGGGGAGCTGTTTTTT.

This clone was found a few times. The rearrangement uses TRBV29-1 and TRBJ2-2; D might be TRBD2 (6 bases). CDR3 length: 14 residues. Trimming removed 3 bases from V and 3 bases from J, with 11 bases in between. Germline assignment: CDR1 SQVTM and CDR2 ANQGSEA. The CDR3 here is CSVDYWDYTGELFF. CDR3 DNA sequence: TGCAGCGTTGATTATTGGGACTACACCGGGGAGCTGTTTTTT.

V gene TRBV27 combines with J gene TRBJ1-2, with 7 nucleotides matching TRBD1. The length of the CDR3 is 14 residues. Germline V CDR1 and CDR2: MNHEY, SMNVEV (reference sequence). V was clipped by 3 bases and J by 4 bases; unmatched bases: 5. Here the CDR3 reads CASSLRGGSYGYTF. The CDR3 coding sequence is TGTGCCAGCAGTTTGAGAGGGGGCAGCTATGGCTACACCTTC.

V is TRBV29-1 and J is TRBJ2-2; 9 nucleotides align to TRBD2. Trimming removed 7 bases from V and 0 bases from J; junction bases left unmatched: 3. The CDR3 contains 14 residues. Germline CDR1 is SQVTM and CDR2 is ANQGSEA. CDR3 bases: TGCAGCGCGAGACTAGCGGCGAACACCGGGGAGCTGTTTTTT. Its translation is CSARLAANTGELFF.

The V gene is TRBV28, the J gene TRBJ1-2, with a possible D match to TRBD1 (5 bases). The CDR3 runs 12 residues. The V end was cut by 6 bases, the J end by 5 bases, with 10 bases between. The germline V gene has CDR1 MDHEN and CDR2 SYDVKM. As DNA, the CDR3 is TGTGCCAGCAGGCCGCCAGGGTATGGCTACACCTTC. Translation gives CASRPPGYGYTF.

This clone appeared a single time. The chain recombines TRBV7-2 with TRBJ1-6; D is ambiguous. Germline assignment: CDR1 SGHTA and CDR2 FQGNSA. The CDR3 has 13 amino acids. The V gene lost 1 base and the J gene lost 10 bases, with 8 bases spanning the gap. The CDR3 protein is CASSLEQFSPLHF. For the CDR3, the DNA is TGTGCCAGCAGCTTAGAACAGTTCTCACCCCTCCACTTT.

CDR3: CASSDRVSQSPLHF. CDR3 coding DNA: TGTGCCAGCAGTGACAGGGTATCTCAGTCACCCCTCCACTTT. The chain links TRBV2 to TRBJ1-6; the D gene is possibly TRBD1 (5 bases). The CDR3 loop spans 14 amino acids. Between the trimmed V and J ends, which lost 3 bases and 10 bases, there was a span of 13 bases. Germline values: CDR1 SNHLY, CDR2 FYNNEI.

The rearrangement uses TRBV6-6 and TRBJ1-4; possibly TRBD1 for D (6 bases). The V and J ends lost 6 bases and 7 bases respectively, with 15 bases between them. Germline-derived CDR1 and CDR2 are MNHNY and SVGAGI (reference sequence). The CDR3 is made up of 14 amino acids. The CDR3 loop reads CASRAGGWGEKLFF. The CDR3 DNA is TGTGCCAGCAGGGCCGGGGGCTGGGGTGAAAAACTGTTTTTT.

This chain uses TRBV5-1 with TRBJ2-5; D is unclear. CDR1 SGHRS and CDR2 YFSETQ come from the germline V gene. The CDR3 consists of 12 residues. Trimming pared 4 bases from V and 2 bases from J, leaving 6 bases between. CDR3 bases: TGCGCCAGCAGCGGCGCTCAAGAGACCCAGTACTTC. It codes for CASSGAQETQYF.

This chain uses TRBV5-1 with TRBJ1-1, with a tentative D call TRBD1 (6 bases). Germline-derived CDR1 and CDR2 are SGHRS and YFSETQ. The length of the CDR3 is 13 residues. V was shortened by 0 bases and J by 9 bases, with 12 bases between the two germline ends. In DNA, the CDR3 is TGCGCCAGCAGCTTGGCCGGAGGGGGAAAAGCTTTCTTT. It codes for CASSLAGGGKAFF.

There are a few counts of this clone. The rearrangement links TRBV10-1 to TRBJ1-5; 11 bases line up with TRBD1. CDR1 is WNHNN, CDR2 SYGVQD, per germline (reference sequence). The V and J ends lost 4 bases and 5 bases, in that order; junction bases with no gene match: 1. The CDR3 extends over 14 amino acids. DNA for the CDR3: TGCGCCAGCAGTGCGGACAGGGGGCATCAGCCCCAGCATTTT. Its protein product is CASSADRGHQPQHF.